The 21 T cell receptor beta chains given below trace back to one sample, sequenced in a study of blood T cell repertoires in COVID-19. The protocol was immunoSEQ multiplex PCR, while the TCRdb copy is restricted to in-frame clones and leaves out a portion. The data show under 200,000 clones, approximately 87% seen once. Material for sequencing was PBMCs or T cells enriched from blood (not recorded which). The receptors come from a woman between 50 and 59 years old who had recovered from COVID-19.

V is TRBV7-9 and J is TRBJ1-2; 7 bases map to TRBD1. CDR1 and CDR2 from the germline V gene are SEHNR and FQNEAQ (reference sequence). With 3 bases clipped from V and 6 bases from J, the junction kept 7 bases outside the gene matches. This CDR3 is 14 amino acids long. In DNA, the CDR3 is TGTGCCAGCAGCTTGGGACAGAGTATGGATGGCTACACCTTC. Translation: CASSLGQSMDGYTF.

The rearrangement uses TRBV2 and TRBJ1-2, with D perhaps TRBD1 (6 bases). The CDR3 is 14 amino acids. Trimming took 6 bases from V and 7 from J, leaving 18 bases between them. From germline, CDR1 is SNHLY and CDR2 FYNNEI. The CDR3 region is CASRKGGAQGGYTF. The CDR3 nucleotides are TGTGCCAGCAGGAAGGGGGGGGCCCAGGGTGGCTACACCTTC.

The chain joins TRBV3-1 (or the pseudogene TRBV3-2) to TRBJ2-1, with TRBD1 matching over 7 bases. V gave up 8 bases and J gave up 4 bases; unmatched junction bases: 11. The germline V gene has CDR1 LGHDT and CDR2 YNNKEL (reference sequence). CDR3 length: 15 residues. The CDR3 is CASGPRTGPYNEQFF. In nucleotides, the CDR3 is TGTGCCAGCGGACCCAGGACAGGACCATACAATGAGCAGTTCTTC.

This clone was seen a handful of times. V gene TRBV5-1 combines with J gene TRBJ1-6; D possibly corresponds to TRBD1 (5 bases). V was shortened by 4 bases and J by 4 bases, with 12 bases between the two germline ends. Germline CDR1 is SGHRS and CDR2 is YFSETQ. The CDR3 runs to 15 residues. CDR3 region: CASSPKTDYNSPLHF. For the CDR3, the DNA is TGCGCCAGCAGCCCGAAGACAGATTATAATTCACCCCTCCACTTT.

The chain carries TRBV28 and TRBJ1-6; D might be TRBD1 (6 bases). The CDR3 consists of 14 residues. V shed 3 bases and J shed 15 bases, with 18 bases lying between them. Germline-derived CDR1 and CDR2 are MDHEN and SYDVKM. The CDR3 spells CASSFSGGAILLHF. The DNA for the CDR3 is TGTGCCAGCAGTTTCAGCGGGGGGGCCATTCTCCTCCACTTT.

The rearrangement uses TRBV10-1 and TRBJ2-2; TRBD1 agrees at 9 bases. This CDR3 comprises 14 residues. J was trimmed by 4 bases and V by 9 bases; bases with no gene match: 6. Per germline, CDR1 WNHNN and CDR2 SYGVQD (reference sequence). In DNA, the CDR3 is TGCGCCAGTAGAAGGGACAGGGCCACCGGGGAGCTGTTTTTT. Translated, it gives CASRRDRATGELFF.

V usage is TRBV28 and J usage is TRBJ1-2; 8 bases agree with TRBD1. Germline V lookup: CDR1 MDHEN, CDR2 SYDVKM. The CDR3 covers 14 residues. Trimming removed 2 bases from V and 7 bases from J; junction bases left unmatched: 6. CDR3 sequence reads: CASSLQGANRGYTF. CDR3 nucleotides: TGTGCCAGCAGTTTACAGGGGGCGAACCGTGGCTACACCTTC.

The J gene is TRBJ1-2, the V gene TRBV19; D is perhaps TRBD1 (6 bases). Germline V gene lookup returns CDR1 LNHDA and CDR2 SQIVND (reference sequence). The CDR3 has 14 residues. V lost 8 bases and J 7 bases, leaving 20 bases between the germline ends. The CDR3 coding sequence is TGTGCCAGTCACCCGAACAGGGTAAGGGGTGGCTACACCTTC. It is translated as CASHPNRVRGGYTF.

The J gene is TRBJ2-7, the V gene TRBV21-1; TRBD2, the table's D call, was not compared with the DNA. TRBV21-1 is given as a pseudogene. The CDR3 has 13 amino acids. The CDR3 sequence is CASSTGLSYEQYV. The CDR3 coding sequence is TGTGCCAGCAGCACCGGACTGAGCTACGAGCAGTACGTC.

The V call is TRBV7-9, the J call TRBJ2-1; no clear D. CDR1 is SEHNR, CDR2 FQNEAQ, per germline (reference sequence). The length of the CDR3 is 17 residues. V gave up 2 bases and J gave up 9 bases, with 23 bases separating them. The CDR3 here is CASSLSPPGVRAPEQFF. CDR3 nucleotide sequence: TGTGCCAGCAGCTTATCTCCTCCCGGTGTTCGCGCACCTGAGCAGTTCTTC.

V gene TRBV18 combines with J gene TRBJ2-6; D gene unclear. This CDR3 is built from 15 residues. CDR1 and CDR2 (germline): KGHSH, LQKENI. Trimming removed 2 bases at V and 0 bases at J, with 5 bases between. CDR3 region: CASSPVLSGANVLTF. CDR3 sequence (DNA): TGTGCCAGCTCACCAGTCCTCTCTGGGGCCAACGTCCTGACTTTC.

The gene calls are TRBV27 and TRBJ1-2; TRBD1 matches 7 bases. The germline V gene encodes CDR1 MNHEY and CDR2 SMNVEV (reference sequence). The J segment lost 8 bases and the V segment lost 11 bases, leaving 17 bases of the junction unmatched. The CDR3 sequence is 14 residues long. The CDR3: CASSKGAGFDGYTF. The CDR3, as DNA: TGTGCCTCGTCAAAGGGGGCCGGATTTGACGGCTACACCTTC.

V and J are TRBV6-5 and TRBJ1-2, with a weak D call TRBD1 (5 bases). V was clipped by 9 bases and J by 4 bases, with 12 bases between them. Germline V lookup: CDR1 MNHEY, CDR2 SVGAGI. This CDR3 has 12 amino acids. The CDR3 region is CASRGVRYGYTF. Written as DNA, the CDR3 is TGTGCCAGTCGGGGGGTCCGCTATGGCTACACCTTC.

This chain links TRBV5-4 with TRBJ1-1; maybe TRBD1 (6 bases). The CDR3 sequence is 14 residues long. Trimming removed 3 bases from V and 1 base from J, with 10 bases in between. Germline CDR1 SGHNT, CDR2 YYREEE (reference sequence). The CDR3 coding sequence is TGTGCCAGCAGCTCGGGACATTCGAACACTGAAGCTTTCTTT. Residues: CASSSGHSNTEAFF.

In its sample, this clone was seen a few times. This rearrangement joins TRBV7-6 to TRBJ2-3; the match to TRBD2 covers 11 bases. V shed 1 base and J 1 base; nucleotides not matched to a gene: 1. The CDR3 is made up of 16 amino acids. CDR1 and CDR2 (germline): SGHVS, FNYEAQ. The CDR3 DNA follows: TGTGCCAGCAGCTTAGGGGGACTAGCGGGCACAGATACGCAGTATTTT. Translated: CASSLGGLAGTDTQYF. Full variable domain (outside the CDR3, taken from reference TRBV7-6 and TRBJ2-3): GAGVSQSPRYKVTKRGQDVALRCDPISGHVSLYWYRQALGQGPEFLTYFNYEAQQDKSGLPNDRFSAERPEGSISTLTIQRTEQRDSAMYRCASSLGGLAGTDTQYFGPGTRLTVL.

The chain joins TRBV7-2 to TRBJ1-3; weak D call: TRBD1 (6 bases). CDR1 and CDR2 (germline): SGHTA, FQGNSA. V shed 5 bases and J shed 7 bases, with 12 bases lying between them. The CDR3 has 13 residues. The CDR3 loop is CASSAQGANTIYF. In DNA, the CDR3 is TGTGCCAGCAGCGCACAGGGCGCGAACACCATATATTTT.

The gene calls are TRBV21-1 and TRBJ2-3; the table's D gene call, TRBD1, was not cross checked with the DNA. TRBV21-1 is listed as a pseudogene. This CDR3 has 17 amino acids. This chain's CDR3 is CASRGPPTMSSTDTQYF. In nucleotides, the CDR3 is TGTGCCAGTAGGGGGCCCCCTACTATGAGTAGCACAGATACGCAGTATTTT.

The rearrangement uses TRBV6-5 and TRBJ1-4, with D hard to call. Germline CDR1 MNHEY, CDR2 SVGAGI. V shed 7 bases and J shed 0 bases, with 9 bases lying between them. This CDR3 is 14 amino acids long. The CDR3 protein is CASTSSATNEKLFF. The DNA of the CDR3 is TGTGCCAGCACCTCCAGCGCAACTAATGAAAAACTGTTTTTT.

V and J are TRBV4-1 and TRBJ2-7, with a possible D match to TRBD2 (6 bases). V dropped 1 base and J dropped 5 bases, with 18 bases sitting between them. The CDR3 extends over 16 amino acids. Germline CDR1 and CDR2: MGHRA and YSYEKL. The DNA for the CDR3 is TGCGCCAGCAGCCAAGTCGGGAGAGGGGTCGGCAACGAGCAGTACGTC. Translating it yields CASSQVGRGVGNEQYV.

The chain carries TRBV5-5 and TRBJ2-1; D is ambiguous. V lost 6 bases and J 3 bases, leaving 4 bases between the germline ends. Germline values: CDR1 SGHKS, CDR2 YYEKEE (reference sequence). CDR3 length equals 11 residues. The CDR3 DNA follows: TGTGCCAGCACCTACTACAATGAGCAGTTCTTC. Amino acid sequence: CASTYYNEQFF.

The chain carries TRBV6-5 and TRBJ2-7, with a weak D call TRBD1 (5 bases). The CDR3 length is 14 residues. Germline assignment: CDR1 MNHEY and CDR2 SVGAGI. Trimming shortened V by 7 bases and J by 1 base, and 14 bases separated the two germline ends. The CDR3 DNA is TGTGCCAGCAATCAGGGCATCGCGTCCTACGAGCAGTACGTC. It codes for CASNQGIASYEQYV.